This T cell receptor beta chain appears in the sequencing data of a study of cytomegalovirus exposure and HLA in healthy donors. Germline CDR1 and CDR2: MGHDK and SYGVNS. The CDR3 contains 14 residues. V was shortened by 4 bases and J by 11 bases, with 17 bases between the two germline ends. Both 60 Vbeta primers and 13 Jbeta primers went into the PCR. Clones were sequenced by immunoSEQ multiplex PCR, and TCRdb holds only the in-frame ones, with some missing. The top ten hold roughly 9% of the sample, which has about 160,000 clones, roughly 80% seen once. The sample consisted of PBMCs. This TCR derives from a man aged 18 to 29 in good health and CMV-seropositive. This chain uses TRBV25-1 with TRBJ1-4; tentative D call: TRBD1 (6 bases). CDR3 nucleotides: TGTGCCAGCAGTGTTTCAGGGGCGTCAGGGAAACTGTTTTTT. It specifies CASSVSGASGKLFF.